Sequencing of this T cell receptor beta chain was carried out in a study of T cells in Graves' hyperthyroidism and ophthalmopathy. The study's findings and limits: It was a median about 7.1 months before onset that the model predicted ophthalmopathy.

Trimming removed 5 bases from V and 1 base from J, with 8 bases in between. Germline V lookup: CDR1 DFQATT, CDR2 SNEGSKA (reference sequence). This CDR3 region has 12 residues. This clonotype was seen many times. What it binds is unknown. Researchers amplified the TCR beta CDR3 regions from RNA transcripts. HTBI primers drove first-round RT-PCR of the TCR CDR3. TCRdb recomputed calls from the multiplex PCR reads with MiXCR, one row per CDR3 protein. The sample includes hundreds of thousands of distinct CDR3 sequences, over 35% of them seen just once. Source material: blood. V and J are TRBV20-1 and TRBJ1-1; D is undetermined. This clonotype was obtained from a man in his late teens or twenties with Graves' hyperthyroidism. CDR3 sequence reads: CSARQSNTEAFF. Written as DNA, the CDR3 is TGCAGTGCTCGGCAGTCGAACACTGAAGCTTTCTTT.